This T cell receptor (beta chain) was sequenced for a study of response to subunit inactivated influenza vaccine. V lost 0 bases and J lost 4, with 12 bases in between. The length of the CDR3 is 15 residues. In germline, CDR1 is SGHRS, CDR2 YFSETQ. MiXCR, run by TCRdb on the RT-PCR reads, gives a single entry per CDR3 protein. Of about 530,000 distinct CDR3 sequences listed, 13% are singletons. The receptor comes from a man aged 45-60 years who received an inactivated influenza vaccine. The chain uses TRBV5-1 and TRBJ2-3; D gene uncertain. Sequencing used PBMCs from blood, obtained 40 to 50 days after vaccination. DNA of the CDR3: TGCGCCAGCAGCTTGGAGACCCGAAAGGCAGATACGCAGTATTTT. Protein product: CASSLETRKADTQYF. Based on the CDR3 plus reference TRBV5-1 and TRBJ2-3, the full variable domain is KAGVTQTPRYLIKTRGQQVTLSCSPISGHRSVSWYQQTPGQGLQFLFEYFSETQRNKGNFPGRFSGRQFSNSRSEMNVSTLELGDSALYLCASSLETRKADTQYFGPGTRLTVL.